The following is a TCR beta chain sequence with its context. The whole isolated RNA underwent reverse transcription, so sequencing captured expressed TCRB transcripts. Some clones are missing from TCRdb's copy, which holds only in-frame ones; the method was immunoSEQ multiplex PCR. The data contain 310,000 or so clones, about 11% of them singletons. This sample was taken from a study of beta chain features in type 1 diabetes. This CDR3 region has 14 residues. V was clipped by 8 bases and J by 9 bases; unmatched bases: 12. Per germline, CDR1 MDHEN and CDR2 SYDVKM. V is TRBV28 and J is TRBJ1-5, with 8 bases aligning to TRBD1. This TCR came from a woman in her thirties in good health. The sample was naive CD4+ T cells from blood. This CDR3 is CASSVGTGSSPQHF. The CDR3 nucleotides read TGTGCCAGCTCCGTAGGGACAGGCTCTTCGCCCCAGCATTTT.